Listed below are T cell receptor beta chains from one sample, sequenced in a study of cytomegalovirus exposure and HLA in healthy donors. Sequenced by immunoSEQ multiplex PCR; TCRdb stores in-frame clones only, minus some. The data contain under 60,000 clones, approximately 85% of them singletons. The sequenced material came from PBMCs. The receptor source for this set is a woman in her 30s in good health and CMV-seronegative. Both conserved end residues are part of each CDR3. The D gene is left open where the match is weak. Size is omitted from some rows. Given values are once, few, many or a class for expanded clones.

TRBV5-4	TRBD2	-	TRBJ2-7	TGTGCCAGCTCCGGGGGAGCGGGAGTTCCGGGGCAGTACTTC	CASSGGAGVPGQYF
TRBV28	TRBD2	-	TRBJ2-3	TGTGCCAGCAGTTTTCAGCGGGAGTTGGTTACGCAGTATTTT	CASSFQRELVTQYF
TRBV7-9	TRBD2	-	TRBJ2-7	TGTGCCAGCAGCCCCCGAACCGGGACTAGCGGGAGTTTCCGTCTCGAGCAGTACTTC	CASSPRTGTSGSFRLEQYF
TRBV2	-	few	TRBJ2-5	TGTGCCAGCAGTGAGTGGCAGCAAGAGACCCAGTACTTC	CASSEWQQETQYF
TRBV5-1	TRBD2	-	TRBJ2-7	TGCGCCAGCAGCTTGGTATCGGGGGGGATCGACGAGCAGTACTTC	CASSLVSGGIDEQYF
TRBV2	TRBD1	once	TRBJ2-3	TGTGCCAGCAGTGAACAGGGGGCGGCTATTAGCACAGATACGCAGTATTTT	CASSEQGAAISTDTQYF
TRBV28	-	-	TRBJ2-7	TGTGCCAGCAGAGTGGACAGTCACTACGAGCAGTACTTC	CASRVDSHYEQYF
TRBV29-1	TRBD1	-	TRBJ2-1	TGCAGCGTTGAGGTTATAGGACAGGGACCCTACAATGAGCAGTTCTTC	CSVEVIGQGPYNEQFF
TRBV5-1	-	-	TRBJ2-7	TGCGCCAGCAGCTTGAGCACCTACGAGCAGTACTTC	CASSLSTYEQYF
TRBV11-2	-	-	TRBJ1-4	TGTGCCAGCAGCTTAGGGGACACCGCAACTAATGAAAAACTGTTTTTT	CASSLGDTATNEKLFF
TRBV6-1	-	-	TRBJ1-3	TGTGCGACGGGTCTCCGGACTACCCTAGGAAACACCATATATTTT	CATGLRTTLGNTIYF
TRBV11-1	-	once	TRBJ1-5	TGTGCCAGCAGCTTACGCGGTCATAGCAATCAGCCCCAGCATTTT	CASSLRGHSNQPQHF
TRBV27	TRBD2	-	TRBJ2-2	TGTGCCAGCAGTTTAGATGAAGGACTAGCGCTGAACACCGGGGAGCTGTTTTTT	CASSLDEGLALNTGELFF
TRBV12-5	TRBD2	-	TRBJ2-2	TGTGCTAGTGGTTCGATTACCCCCATACCGGGACTAGCGGGAGGGAAGAACACCGGGGAGCTGTTTTTT	CASGSITPIPGLAGGKNTGELFF
TRBV7-7	-	-	TRBJ1-3	TGTGCCAGCAGCCCGGGGGGGGAATTTGGAAACACCATATATTTT	CASSPGGEFGNTIYF
TRBV2	-	-	TRBJ2-7	TGTGCCAGCAGTGTGACCAGGGGCGAGCAGTACTTC	CASSVTRGEQYF
TRBV28	-	-	TRBJ1-5	TGTGCCAGCATGCGGTCAGGGGGCAATCAGCCCCAGCATTTT	CASMRSGGNQPQHF
TRBV9	TRBD2	-	TRBJ2-7	TGTGCCCGACCAAGAAGGCTAGCGGGAGGCCGTTTTCACTACGAGCAGTACTTC	CARPRRLAGGRFHYEQYF
TRBV27	TRBD2	-	TRBJ2-1	TGTGCCAGCAGTTTGGGAGGGAGAGGCAATGAGCAGTTCTTC	CASSLGGRGNEQFF
TRBV28	-	-	TRBJ1-4	TGTGCCAGCATGCCTCAGCCCGGGGGAAAACTGTTTTTT	CASMPQPGGKLFF
TRBV9	-	-	TRBJ1-1	TGTGCCAGCAGCGTAGAGGGGGGGGGTTACACTGAAGCTTTCTTT	CASSVEGGGYTEAFF
TRBV10-3	-	-	TRBJ1-2	TGTGCCATCAGTGGCCAACAGGGCGACCTCTATGGCTACACCTTC	CAISGQQGDLYGYTF
TRBV6-5	TRBD2	-	TRBJ2-3	TGTGCCAGCAGTCCCCTGGCGGGAGGAACAGATACGCAGTATTTT	CASSPLAGGTDTQYF
TRBV30	TRBD2	-	TRBJ2-1	TGTGCCGGCAGACTAGCGGGAGTCAGAAATGAGCAGTTCTTC	CAGRLAGVRNEQFF
TRBV11-2	-	-	TRBJ1-1	TGTGCCAGCAGCGCCCGACACGGGAGTGACACTGAAGCTTTCTTT	CASSARHGSDTEAFF
TRBV29-1	-	-	TRBJ2-7	TGCAGCGTTGTAGGAGGGGGGGCTGTCTGGGAACAGTACTTC	CSVVGGGAVWEQYF
TRBV28	-	-	TRBJ1-2	TGTGCCAGCAGCCTGGCCGGGGGGAGTCGCAGAGATGACCACTATGGCTACACCTTC	CASSLAGGSRRDDHYGYTF
TRBV2	TRBD1	-	TRBJ1-3	TGTGCCAGCAAACGGCCGAGAACAGGGACAGACTCTGGAAACACCATATATTTT	CASKRPRTGTDSGNTIYF
TRBV6-1	-	-	TRBJ2-4	TGTGCCAGCACAGAGGTGTTGGCCAAAAACATTCAGTACTTC	CASTEVLAKNIQYF
TRBV9	TRBD1	-	TRBJ1-3	TGTGCCAGCAGCGTAGGGACAGGGTATGGAAACACCATATATTTT	CASSVGTGYGNTIYF
TRBV7-3	TRBD1	-	TRBJ1-5	TGTGCCAGCAGCTCTAAAATGACAGGGGGCAATCAGCCCCAGCATTTT	CASSSKMTGGNQPQHF
TRBV30	TRBD2	-	TRBJ2-5	TGTGCCTGGAGTGTCGTAGCGGGCCTCCAAGAGACCCAGTACTTC	CAWSVVAGLQETQYF
TRBV28	-	-	TRBJ1-1	TGTGCCAGCATGTTACAGCTGCGCACTGAAGCTTTCTTT	CASMLQLRTEAFF
TRBV4-3	-	-	TRBJ2-1	TGCGCCAGCAGCCAAGCTCTTAATCGGGAGCTCTACAATGAGCAGTTCTTC	CASSQALNRELYNEQFF
TRBV28	-	-	TRBJ2-2	TGTGCCAGCAGACGCGACAGCACTGGCGGTACCGGGGAGCTGTTTTTT	CASRRDSTGGTGELFF
TRBV11-1	-	-	TRBJ1-2	TGTGCCAGCAGCCCCCGTGGAGGAGGGCTCTATGGCTACACCTTC	CASSPRGGGLYGYTF
TRBV29-1	-	-	TRBJ1-5	TGCAGCGTTACCGACGGGAATCAGCCCCAGCATTTT	CSVTDGNQPQHF
TRBV7-2	-	-	TRBJ2-7	TGTGCCAGCAGTAGGGACACAGGCTCCTACGAGCAGTACTTC	CASSRDTGSYEQYF
TRBV10-3	TRBD1	-	TRBJ2-7	TGTGCCATCAGTACAGGGGTGGGCGAGCAGTACTTC	CAISTGVGEQYF
TRBV2	-	few	TRBJ1-1	TGTGCCAGCCGGCAGACGGATCGAGGCGCTGAAGCTTTCTTT	CASRQTDRGAEAFF
TRBV5-1	TRBD1	-	TRBJ2-3	TGCGCCAGCAGCTTCCTGGTGGGGTCTTGGGACAGGGTTACAGATACGCAGTATTTT	CASSFLVGSWDRVTDTQYF
TRBV19	-	-	TRBJ2-2	TGTGCCAGTAGTATAGCAACCGGGGAGCTGTTTTTT	CASSIATGELFF
TRBV19	-	-	TRBJ2-7	TGTGCCAGTAGTGACGCAGGGGTTTCCTACGAGCAGTACTTC	CASSDAGVSYEQYF
TRBV5-1	TRBD2	-	TRBJ2-3	TGCGCCAGCAGCTACGGCGGGGGTTCGGGTGATACGCAGTATTTT	CASSYGGGSGDTQYF
TRBV6-4	TRBD2	-	TRBJ2-3	TGTGCCAGCAGTGAAAGCGGGAGAGCAATAGATACGCAGTATTTT	CASSESGRAIDTQYF
TRBV5-4	TRBD2	-	TRBJ2-2	TGTGCCAGCAGCTTGGTTCTTTTAGCGGGGAACACCGGGGAGCTGTTTTTT	CASSLVLLAGNTGELFF
TRBV9	-	-	TRBJ2-3	TGTGCCAGCAGCGTAGTAGGGGATGGGACAGATACGCAGTATTTT	CASSVVGDGTDTQYF
TRBV6-6	-	-	TRBJ1-5	TGTGCCAGCAGCTCAGGGGTTGAGCAGCCCCAGCATTTT	CASSSGVEQPQHF
TRBV28	-	-	TRBJ2-2	TGTGCCAGCAGTTTCCGCTCGAGGTACACCGGGGAGCTGTTTTTT	CASSFRSRYTGELFF
TRBV11-2	-	-	TRBJ2-3	TGTGCCAGCAGTTCTGGCTCAGGGTTTTCCACAGATACGCAGTATTTT	CASSSGSGFSTDTQYF
TRBV20-1	-	-	TRBJ2-1	TGCAGTGCTAGGTTGGGCCTTCCGCAGTTCTTC	CSARLGLPQFF
TRBV10-1	-	-	TRBJ1-1	TGCGCCAGCAGTGACGTTGAGACTGAAGCTTTCTTT	CASSDVETEAFF
TRBV7-9	-	-	TRBJ1-2	TGTGCCAGCAGACCCGCGGGCCGAAACTATGGCTACACCTTC	CASRPAGRNYGYTF
TRBV28	TRBD1	-	TRBJ1-5	TGTGCCAGCTCCGGGACAGGGAAGAAAATATTTGGCAATCAGCCCCAGCATTTT	CASSGTGKKIFGNQPQHF
TRBV27	TRBD1	-	TRBJ2-5	TGTGCCAGCAGTTCACGTGGGACAGGCCTAAGGGAGACCCAGTACTTC	CASSSRGTGLRETQYF
TRBV28	-	-	TRBJ2-5	TGTGCCAGCAGTTTTAAGTTCGGGGGGCTAAGGGAGACCCAGTACTTC	CASSFKFGGLRETQYF
TRBV5-6	-	-	TRBJ1-4	TGTGCCAGCAGCTTCGGGATGCTCTCCGAAAAACTGTTTTTT	CASSFGMLSEKLFF
TRBV27	-	-	TRBJ1-2	TGTGCCAGCATCTCACTGAAGGACGGGGTGGGCTATGGCTACACCTTC	CASISLKDGVGYGYTF